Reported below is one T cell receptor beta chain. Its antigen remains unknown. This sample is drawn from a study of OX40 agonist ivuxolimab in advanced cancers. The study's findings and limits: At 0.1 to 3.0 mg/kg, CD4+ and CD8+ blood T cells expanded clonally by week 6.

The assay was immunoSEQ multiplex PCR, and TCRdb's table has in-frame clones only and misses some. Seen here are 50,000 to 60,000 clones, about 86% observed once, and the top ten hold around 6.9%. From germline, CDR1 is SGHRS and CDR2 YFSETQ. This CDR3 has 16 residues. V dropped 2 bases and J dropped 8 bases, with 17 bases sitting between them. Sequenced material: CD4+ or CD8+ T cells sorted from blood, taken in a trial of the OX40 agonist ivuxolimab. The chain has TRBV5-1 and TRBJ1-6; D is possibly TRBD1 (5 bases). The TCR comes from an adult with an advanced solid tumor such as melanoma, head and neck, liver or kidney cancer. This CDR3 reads CASSLTPGSRDSPLHF. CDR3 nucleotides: TGCGCCAGCAGCTTAACCCCAGGGTCGAGGGATTCACCCCTCCACTTT.